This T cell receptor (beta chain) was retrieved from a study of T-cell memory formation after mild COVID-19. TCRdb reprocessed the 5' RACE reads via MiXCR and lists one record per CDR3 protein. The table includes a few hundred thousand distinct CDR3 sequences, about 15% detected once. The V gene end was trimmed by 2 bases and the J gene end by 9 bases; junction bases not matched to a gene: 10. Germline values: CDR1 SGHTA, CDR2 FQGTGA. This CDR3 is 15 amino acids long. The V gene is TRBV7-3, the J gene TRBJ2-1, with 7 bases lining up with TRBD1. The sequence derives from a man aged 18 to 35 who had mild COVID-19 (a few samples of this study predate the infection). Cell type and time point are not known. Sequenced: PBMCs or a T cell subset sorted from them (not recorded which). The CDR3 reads CASSLRSGGNGEQFF. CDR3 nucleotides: TGTGCCAGCAGCTTACGATCAGGGGGTAATGGTGAGCAGTTCTTC.